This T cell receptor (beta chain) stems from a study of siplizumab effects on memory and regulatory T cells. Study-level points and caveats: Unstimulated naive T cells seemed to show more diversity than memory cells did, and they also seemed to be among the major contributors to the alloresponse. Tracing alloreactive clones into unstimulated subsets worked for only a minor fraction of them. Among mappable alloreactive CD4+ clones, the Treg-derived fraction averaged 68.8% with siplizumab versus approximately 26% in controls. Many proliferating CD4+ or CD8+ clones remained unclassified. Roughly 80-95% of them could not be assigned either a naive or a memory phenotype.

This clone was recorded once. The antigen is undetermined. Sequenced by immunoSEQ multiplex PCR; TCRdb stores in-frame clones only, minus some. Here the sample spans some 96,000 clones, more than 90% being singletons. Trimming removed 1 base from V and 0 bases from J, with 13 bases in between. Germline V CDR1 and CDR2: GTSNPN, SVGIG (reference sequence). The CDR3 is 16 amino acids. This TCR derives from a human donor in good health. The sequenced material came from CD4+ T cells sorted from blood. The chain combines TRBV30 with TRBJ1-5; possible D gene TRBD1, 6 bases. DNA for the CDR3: TGTGCCTGGAGTGCCTGGGACAAATTTAGCAATCAGCCCCAGCATTTT. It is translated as CAWSAWDKFSNQPQHF.